The following is a T cell receptor beta chain sequence with its context. The antigen is undetermined. The data were obtained in a study of T cell responses to AZD1222 COVID-19 vaccine. General observations from the study: Spike-wide coverage was observed for vaccine-associated CD4 TCRs, with dominant responses at 160-218 and 743-854.

There are 15 residues in the CDR3. The germline gives CDR1 MNHNY, CDR2 SVGAGI (reference sequence). Trimming took 11 bases from V and 3 from J; bases not matched to a gene: 12. Some clones are missing from TCRdb's copy, which holds only in-frame ones; the method was immunoSEQ multiplex PCR. The sample contains around 80,000 clones, 83% of which appear only once. V gene TRBV6-6 combines with J gene TRBJ2-2; 7 positions agree with TRBD2. The source material was peripheral blood, sampled 28 days after the second AZD1222 dose. The TCR comes from an adult who received the AZD1222 COVID-19 vaccine. CDR3 region: CAGARGGLYTGELFF. CDR3 nucleotide sequence: TGTGCCGGAGCTCGGGGAGGGCTTTACACCGGGGAGCTGTTTTTT.